This T cell receptor beta chain was identified in a study of shared clonotypes between healthy human individuals. Clones were sequenced by immunoSEQ multiplex PCR, and TCRdb holds only the in-frame ones, with some missing. This table has roughly 2 million clones, about 94% appearing once. This CDR3 comprises 13 residues. Germline V gives CDR1 MNHEY, CDR2 SVGAGI. Between the trimmed V and J ends, which lost 7 bases and 1 base, there was a span of 11 bases. Naive CD8 cells comprised CD45RO-negative, CCR7-positively selected cells, excluding terminally differentiated effector memory CD45RA+ cells. The TCR was taken from a man in his late teens or twenties in good health. The V call is TRBV6-5, the J call TRBJ2-7; possible D gene TRBD1, 6 bases. The sequenced sample consisted of naive CD8+ T cells sorted from blood. The CDR3 spells CASMQGSSYEQYF. The CDR3 region has the DNA TGTGCCAGCATGCAGGGGTCTTCCTACGAGCAGTACTTC.